The clone carrying this T cell receptor (beta chain) was found a few times. Researchers amplified the TCR beta CDR3 regions from RNA transcripts. Initially, a first-round RT-PCR of the TCR CDR3 employed the HTBI primer set. Each CDR3 protein gets one entry after TCRdb re-called the multiplex PCR reads with MiXCR. The top ten clones hold less than 35% of a sample with a few hundred thousand distinct CDR3 sequences, 14% to 15% of them seen once. This CDR3 contains 17 residues. Per the germline V gene, CDR1 is MGHRA and CDR2 is YSYEKL. With V trimmed by 4 bases and J by 6 bases, 9 bases remained unmatched. This record comes from a study of T cells in Graves' hyperthyroidism and ophthalmopathy.

The rearrangement links TRBV4-1 to TRBJ1-6; 10 nucleotides agree with TRBD1. Sequencing was performed on blood. This clonotype was sampled from a woman younger than 45 with Graves' hyperthyroidism. The CDR3 reads CASSLRPGTGVNSPLHF. CDR3 sequence (DNA): TGCGCCAGCAGCCTTCGTCCCGGGACAGGGGTTAATTCACCCCTCCACTTT.